This T cell receptor beta chain appears in the sequencing data of a study of blood T cell repertoires in COVID-19. TCRdb's copy holds only in-frame clones and misses some; the assay was immunoSEQ multiplex PCR. The table lists roughly 39,000 clones, around nine tenths of them singletons, with approximately 8.1% in the top ten. This CDR3 region has 13 residues. Deletions cut 0 bases from V and 10 bases from J, with 11 bases between. Germline CDR1 is SGDLS and CDR2 is YYNGEE. Material for sequencing was peripheral blood. This chain joins TRBV9 and TRBJ2-1, with a possible D match to TRBD2 (6 bases). The TCR originated in a woman aged 65 to 85 with acute or convalescent COVID-19. The CDR3 protein is CASSVDISGEQFF. The CDR3 region has the DNA TGTGCCAGCAGCGTAGATATCAGCGGGGAGCAGTTCTTC.